This passage covers 30 T cell receptor beta chains from one sample sequenced in a study of T cell repertoires in cytomegalovirus infection. TCRdb independently ran MiXCR on the reads; one entry per CDR3 protein. The repertoire holds about 120,000 distinct CDR3 sequences, with 10% as singletons. Their cognate antigens are unknown. Sequencing was done on a sample of PBMCs, sequenced either directly or after in vitro stimulation (not recorded which). Receptors were obtained from a human donor in good health (CMV status not recorded). Some clones in this sample may be carry-over from other donors' samples.

This clonotype occurred many times. V is TRBV7-2 and J is TRBJ2-1; TRBD2 might be the D (5 bases). The CDR3 has 16 residues. Germline V gene lookup returns CDR1 SGHTA and CDR2 FQGNSA. The V end was cut by 5 bases, the J end by 2 bases, with 16 bases between. The DNA for the CDR3 is TGTGCCAGCAGCCCGGCTAGCCCCTCGCCCTACAATGAGCAGTTCTTC. This encodes CASSPASPSPYNEQFF.

This clonotype has just a few counts. The chain couples TRBV19 to TRBJ1-5, with D possibly TRBD1 on 5 matching bases. CDR1 LNHDA and CDR2 SQIVND come from the germline V gene (reference sequence). This CDR3 comprises 15 residues. Trimming pared 2 bases from V and 0 bases from J, leaving 8 bases between. For the CDR3, the DNA is TGTGCCAGTAGTATAATGACAGCTAGCAATCAGCCCCAGCATTTT. It encodes CASSIMTASNQPQHF.

This clonotype has more than one count but fewer than ten. V usage is TRBV2 and J usage is TRBJ2-5, with 9 bases aligning to TRBD2. CDR1 is SNHLY and CDR2 is FYNNEI in the germline V gene. The CDR3 extends over 16 amino acids. After removal of 8 bases from V and 5 bases from J, the junction contained 15 bases not matched to a gene. In DNA, the CDR3 is TGTGCCAGCTGGGGAAAGGCTAGCGGGATGGGGGAGACCCAGTACTTC. Its translation: CASWGKASGMGETQYF. Together with reference TRBV2 and TRBJ2-5, the CDR3 gives the full variable domain: EPEVTQTPSHQVTQMGQEVILRCVPISNHLYFYWYRQILGQKVEFLVSFYNNEISEKSEIFDDQFSVERPDGSNFTLKIRSTKLEDSAMYFCASWGKASGMGETQYFGPGTRLLVL.

The V gene is TRBV4-1, the J gene TRBJ1-2, with 7 positions matching TRBD1. J lost 5 bases, V lost 4 bases, and 13 bases had no gene match. The CDR3 has 16 residues. Germline V gene lookup returns CDR1 MGHRA and CDR2 YSYEKL. The CDR3 bases are TGCGCCAGCAGCCTTTCCCCTGTAGGGGGCGAGTATGGCTACACCTTC. Amino acids: CASSLSPVGGEYGYTF.

In this sample, this clonotype turned up many times. This CDR3 reads CSARLSEYSNQPQHF. DNA of the CDR3: TGCAGTGCTAGACTTAGCGAGTATAGCAATCAGCCCCAGCATTTT. The rearrangement uses TRBV20-1 and TRBJ1-5; D is ambiguous. Trimming pared 2 bases from V and 0 bases from J, leaving 11 bases between. The CDR3 consists of 15 residues. Germline loops: CDR1 DFQATT, CDR2 SNEGSKA (reference sequence).

The genes are TRBV7-6 and TRBJ1-4, with D perhaps matching TRBD1 (5 bases). Germline V gene lookup returns CDR1 SGHVS and CDR2 FNYEAQ. This CDR3 has 14 amino acids. Trimming pared 5 bases from V and 7 bases from J, leaving 14 bases between. CDR3 sequence reads: CASSPRGDGEKLFF. The CDR3 DNA sequence: TGTGCCAGCAGCCCCCGCGGGGACGGTGAAAAACTGTTTTTT.

The sample holds a few counts of this clonotype. This sequence joins TRBV12-3 or TRBV12-4 and TRBJ2-1; a possible D gene is TRBD2 (6 bases). Trimming took 6 bases from V and 9 from J, leaving 21 bases between them. The length of the CDR3 is 15 residues. In nucleotides, the CDR3 is TGTGCCAGCAGCAAACCGGGAGTCCCCGGCGGTGAGCAGTTCTTC. Amino acid sequence: CASSKPGVPGGEQFF.

The V and J genes are TRBV4-3 and TRBJ1-6, with TRBD1 matching over 7 bases. Germline V gives CDR1 LGHNA, CDR2 YSLEER. The CDR3 loop spans 16 amino acids. V shed 4 bases, J shed 9 bases, and the junction held 12 bases outside the gene matches. In nucleotides, the CDR3 is TGCGCCAGCAGCCTAAACGTCGGGACAGCACCTTCACCCCTCCACTTT. Protein product: CASSLNVGTAPSPLHF.

This clonotype has a count of ten or more. The rearrangement links TRBV5-4 to TRBJ2-1; TRBD2 might be the D (6 bases). V was cut by 4 bases and J by 9 bases, with 14 bases left in between. Germline loops: CDR1 SGHNT, CDR2 YYREEE (reference sequence). The CDR3 is 13 residues long. The CDR3 loop reads CASSVPSGSEQFF. CDR3 DNA: TGTGCCAGCAGCGTTCCCTCCGGGAGTGAGCAGTTCTTC.

Ten or more counts support this clonotype. V and J are TRBV9 and TRBJ2-1; 9 nucleotides agree with TRBD2. Germline V lookup: CDR1 SGDLS, CDR2 YYNGEE. This CDR3 region has 17 residues. Trimming at V came to 4 bases and at J to 5 bases, leaving 13 bases not matched to a gene. CDR3 nucleotides: TGTGCCAGCAGCCCAAGAAGCCCAGCGGGAGGCAACAATGAGCAGTTCTTC. Translation gives CASSPRSPAGGNNEQFF.

This clonotype was detected ten times or more. The CDR3 sequence is CSARRNYPRDGQYF. In DNA, the CDR3 is TGCAGTGCTAGACGTAATTATCCAAGAGATGGCCAGTACTTC. This chain links TRBV20-1 with TRBJ2-5; the D is unclear. CDR3 size: 14 residues. Germline V gene data show CDR1 as DFQATT and CDR2 as SNEGSKA (reference sequence). Trimming cost V 2 bases and J 10 bases, with 20 bases left between them.

This clonotype was counted many times. The chain uses TRBV7-6 and TRBJ1-5, with D possibly TRBD1 on 6 matching bases. This CDR3 is 15 amino acids long. The germline gives CDR1 SGHVS, CDR2 FNYEAQ. The V end was cut by 2 bases, the J end by 3 bases, with 11 bases between. The CDR3 loop is CASSLSGGDNQPQHF. The CDR3 bases are TGTGCCAGCAGCTTATCCGGGGGCGACAATCAGCCCCAGCATTTT. Combining the CDR3 with reference TRBV7-6 and TRBJ1-5 gives the whole variable domain GAGVSQSPRYKVTKRGQDVALRCDPISGHVSLYWYRQALGQGPEFLTYFNYEAQQDKSGLPNDRFSAERPEGSISTLTIQRTEQRDSAMYRCASSLSGGDNQPQHFGDGTRLSIL.

V and J are TRBV28 and TRBJ2-3; D tentatively reads TRBD1 or TRBD2 (6 bases each). Germline V gene sequence: CDR1 MDHEN, CDR2 SYDVKM. The CDR3 is made up of 16 amino acids. V was clipped by 8 bases and J by 5 bases, with 23 bases between them. The CDR3 spells CASPPGGPPSIDTQYF. The CDR3 DNA sequence: TGTGCCAGCCCCCCTGGGGGGCCGCCCAGTATAGATACGCAGTATTTT.

This clonotype has at least ten counts. V gene TRBV7-8 combines with J gene TRBJ2-2; 7 positions match TRBD2. This CDR3 is built from 14 residues. V dropped 7 bases and J dropped 3; count of bases not matched to a gene: 5. Germline-derived CDR1 and CDR2 are SGHVS and FQNEAQ. In DNA form, the CDR3 reads TGTGCCAGCACCTACGGGGGGTACACCGGGGAGCTGTTTTTT. Its protein is CASTYGGYTGELFF.

This clonotype was counted a few times. The chain links TRBV6-4 to TRBJ2-3; tentative D call: TRBD2 (6 bases). The CDR3 is 15 residues long. Germline V gives CDR1 MRHNA, CDR2 SNTAGT. Trimming took off 5 bases at V and 1 base at J, with 13 bases between the two ends. DNA for the CDR3: TGTGCCAGCAGTCCTTTCTCGGGAGGCACAGATACGCAGTATTTT. This encodes CASSPFSGGTDTQYF.

The chain has TRBV11-3 and TRBJ2-5, with D unresolved. The CDR3 length is 14 residues. Germline loops: CDR1 SGHNT, CDR2 YENEEA. Trimming stripped 5 bases from V and 5 bases from J, with 15 bases between. Written as DNA, the CDR3 is TGTGCCAGCAGCCGGTCGGATGTTGAGGAGACCCAGTACTTC. This codes for CASSRSDVEETQYF.

The rearrangement uses TRBV5-1 and TRBJ1-1; D not resolved. The CDR3 has 14 residues. V was cut by 2 bases and J by 1 base, with 9 bases left in between. Per germline, CDR1 SGHRS and CDR2 YFSETQ. The CDR3 coding sequence is TGCGCCAGCAGCTTTAAGGGCCGGAACACTGAAGCTTTCTTT. Translating gives CASSFKGRNTEAFF.

This clonotype was seen repeatedly, ten times or more. The chain recombines TRBV27 with TRBJ1-2; 7 positions agree with TRBD1. Trimming cost V 6 bases and J 3 bases; bases outside gene matches: 10. The CDR3 loop spans 15 amino acids. Germline V lookup: CDR1 MNHEY, CDR2 SMNVEV (reference sequence). The CDR3 bases are TGTGCCAGCAGACCGCAGGGGGTAGTGGACTATGGCTACACCTTC. It specifies CASRPQGVVDYGYTF.

This clonotype was picked up a small number of times. The rearrangement links TRBV29-1 to TRBJ1-3, with 8 nucleotides matching TRBD1. Germline V gene sequence: CDR1 SQVTM, CDR2 ANQGSEA. Germline trimming cut 6 bases from V and 6 bases from J; bases unmatched to any gene: 4. There are 12 residues in the CDR3. Written as DNA, the CDR3 is TGCAGCGTCGACAGGGGAGCAAACACCATATATTTT. Its translation is CSVDRGANTIYF. Combining the CDR3 with reference TRBV29-1 and TRBJ1-3 gives the whole variable domain SAVISQKPSRDICQRGTSLTIQCQVDSQVTMMFWYRQQPGQSLTLIATANQGSEATYESGFVIDKFPISRPNLTFSTLTVSNMSPEDSSIYLCSVDRGANTIYFGEGSWLTVV.

Ten or more counts support this clonotype. This chain uses TRBV7-9 with TRBJ2-7; 9 bases map to TRBD1. V shed 3 bases, J shed 3 bases, and the junction held 12 bases outside the gene matches. The CDR3 is made up of 17 amino acids. Germline V gene lookup returns CDR1 SEHNR and CDR2 FQNEAQ (reference sequence). CDR3 residues: CASSLGPGQGGGYEQYV. The CDR3 DNA reads as TGTGCCAGCAGCTTGGGACCGGGACAGGGAGGCGGCTACGAGCAGTACGTC.

This clonotype was found many times. The CDR3: CASSPWTGMNTEAFF. The CDR3 bases are TGTGCCAGCAGCCCCTGGACAGGGATGAACACTGAAGCTTTCTTT. V usage is TRBV7-9 and J usage is TRBJ1-1; 8 bases map to TRBD1. After removal of 5 bases from V and 0 bases from J, the junction contained 5 bases not matched to a gene. The CDR3 totals 15 residues. The germline V gene has CDR1 SEHNR and CDR2 FQNEAQ (reference sequence).

This clonotype was observed many times. V and J are TRBV7-2 and TRBJ2-7, with 9 bases that match TRBD2. With 1 base clipped from V and 0 bases from J, the junction kept 4 bases outside the gene matches. Germline lookup yields CDR1 SGHTA and CDR2 FQGNSA. This CDR3 has 16 residues. The CDR3 DNA reads as TGTGCCAGCAGCTTAGTTAGCGGGAGTGACTCCTACGAGCAGTACTTC. Amino acid sequence: CASSLVSGSDSYEQYF.

This clonotype turned up a few times. V is TRBV24-1 and J is TRBJ2-5; D is possibly TRBD1 (6 bases). Trimming took off 5 bases at V and 2 bases at J, with 20 bases between the two ends. Germline lookup yields CDR1 KGHDR and CDR2 SFDVKD. The CDR3 covers 17 residues. The CDR3 reads CATSVESTGHLQETQYF. In nucleotides, the CDR3 is TGTGCCACCAGTGTAGAGTCGACAGGACACTTGCAAGAGACCCAGTACTTC.

In this sample, this clonotype turned up many times. This chain links TRBV7-2 with TRBJ1-2, with D possibly being TRBD1 (6 bases). Germline lookup yields CDR1 SGHTA and CDR2 FQGNSA. Trimming took 4 bases from V and 4 from J, leaving 22 bases between them. This CDR3 region has 17 residues. The CDR3 region is CASSSPLNKSRGYGYTF. The CDR3 DNA reads TGTGCCAGCAGCTCACCGCTTAATAAATCCAGGGGCTATGGCTACACCTTC.

This clonotype was picked up many times. V gene TRBV7-2 combines with J gene TRBJ1-4, with 7 positions matching TRBD1. The V gene end was trimmed by 6 bases and the J gene end by 5 bases; junction bases not matched to a gene: 6. This CDR3 region has 14 residues. The germline V gene encodes CDR1 SGHTA and CDR2 FQGNSA. CDR3 in DNA: TGTGCCAGCAGGTTGACAGGGAGGAATGAAAAACTGTTTTTT. Amino acid sequence: CASRLTGRNEKLFF.

In its sample, this clonotype was seen many times. This sequence joins TRBV28 and TRBJ1-3; D not resolved. Trimming shortened V by 3 bases and J by 2 bases, and 8 bases separated the two germline ends. CDR3 length: 14 residues. Germline CDR1 is MDHEN and CDR2 is SYDVKM. CDR3 protein: CASSLKRTGNTIYF. In DNA form, the CDR3 reads TGTGCCAGCAGTTTGAAGAGGACTGGAAACACCATATATTTT.

Ten or more counts support this clonotype. V is TRBV7-2 and J is TRBJ2-5; tentatively, D is TRBD1 (6 bases). V was shortened by 6 bases and J by 5 bases, with 16 bases between the two germline ends. The germline gives CDR1 SGHTA, CDR2 FQGNSA. The CDR3 is 14 amino acids. CDR3 sequence (DNA): TGTGCCAGCAGGCTACAGGGTTTTGTGGAGACCCAGTACTTC. This codes for CASRLQGFVETQYF.

In this sample, this clonotype turned up a few times. The chain uses TRBV7-8 and TRBJ1-4; weak D call: TRBD1 (6 bases). Trimming shortened V by 5 bases and J by 8 bases, and 18 bases separated the two germline ends. From germline, CDR1 is SGHVS and CDR2 FQNEAQ. The CDR3 sequence is 15 residues long. CDR3 sequence: CASSVLWGLGEKLFF. DNA of the CDR3: TGTGCCAGCAGCGTCCTTTGGGGGCTAGGGGAAAAACTGTTTTTT.

This clonotype has a count of ten or more. The rearrangement links TRBV7-2 to TRBJ2-3; maybe TRBD1 (6 bases). V was clipped by 5 bases and J by 2 bases, with 14 bases between them. The CDR3 consists of 15 residues. CDR1 SGHTA and CDR2 FQGNSA come from the germline V gene. The CDR3: CASSQSVGATDTQYF. CDR3 nucleotide sequence: TGTGCCAGCAGCCAATCGGTGGGGGCCACAGATACGCAGTATTTT.

This chain connects TRBV19 to TRBJ2-1; D is perhaps TRBD1 (6 bases). Trimming removed 3 bases from V and 7 bases from J, with 16 bases in between. This CDR3 is built from 15 residues. From germline, CDR1 is LNHDA and CDR2 SQIVND (reference sequence). The CDR3 bases are TGTGCCAGTAGTATGTTCTGGGACAAGCCTAATGAGCAGTTCTTC. Protein sequence: CASSMFWDKPNEQFF.